These 7 T cell receptor beta chains share one sample of origin, sequenced in a study of graft-versus-host responses after intestinal transplantation. Researchers processed graft tissue to release intraepithelial and lamina propria lymphocytes. Libraries were prepared by immunoSEQ multiplex PCR; TCRdb keeps only in-frame clonotypes and omits some of them. Seen here are almost 4,500 clones, approximately 79% observed once, and the top ten hold about 8%. Sequenced material: ileum tissue, taken 17 days after transplant. The source is a human patient who received an intestinal transplant, so some T cells may come from the graft donor.

V is TRBV2 and J is TRBJ2-6; no reliable D call. Germline assignment: CDR1 SNHLY and CDR2 FYNNEI. V lost 3 bases and J 3 bases, leaving 9 bases between the germline ends. This CDR3 region has 15 residues. The CDR3 sequence: CASSDLGSGANVLTF. Written as DNA, the CDR3 is TGTGCCAGCAGTGATCTAGGTAGTGGGGCCAACGTCCTGACTTTC.

V gene TRBV5-5 combines with J gene TRBJ2-1; tentatively, D is TRBD1 (6 bases). Germline CDR1 and CDR2: SGHKS and YYEKEE (reference sequence). This CDR3 has 14 amino acids. The V end lost 3 bases, the J end lost 7 bases, and 14 bases lay between the germline ends. CDR3 DNA: TGTGCCAGCAGCTATCCCGGGACACCAAATGAGCAGTTCTTC. It is translated as CASSYPGTPNEQFF.

The J gene is TRBJ2-5, the V gene TRBV6-1, with D uncertain. The CDR3 sequence is 17 residues long. Deletions cut 2 bases from V and 7 bases from J, with 23 bases between. Germline CDR1 and CDR2: MNHNS and SASEGT. CDR3 region: CASSELAGGPSLGTQYF. In DNA form, the CDR3 reads TGTGCCAGCAGTGAATTGGCAGGTGGGCCCTCCTTGGGGACCCAGTACTTC.

This clone was recorded once. This chain uses TRBV10-3 with TRBJ2-2; D gene ambiguous. The CDR3 has 14 residues. V lost 9 bases, J lost 4 bases, and 15 bases lay in between. Germline V lookup: CDR1 ENHRY, CDR2 SYGVKD. This chain's CDR3 is CAMSLPGSTGELFF. CDR3 nucleotides: TGTGCCATGTCCCTTCCCGGTTCCACCGGGGAGCTGTTTTTT.

This sequence joins TRBV27 and TRBJ2-3, with D possibly matching TRBD1 (5 bases). The CDR3 length is 13 residues. V was clipped by 2 bases and J by 4 bases, with 7 bases between them. The V gene's germline CDR1 is MNHEY and CDR2 SMNVEV (reference sequence). CDR3 DNA sequence: TGTGCCAGCAGTTTACAGGGTGCAGATACGCAGTATTTT. Its protein product is CASSLQGADTQYF.

V usage is TRBV6-1 and J usage is TRBJ2-7, with TRBD1 identical over 7 bases. CDR1 and CDR2 (germline): MNHNS, SASEGT. Trimming took 5 bases from V and 3 from J; bases not matched to a gene: 1. The CDR3 is 12 residues long. The CDR3 bases are TGTGCCAGCAGTCGGACAGGCTACGAGCAGTACGTC. Amino acids: CASSRTGYEQYV.

The rearrangement joins TRBV2 to TRBJ1-1, with 11 bases that match TRBD1. V shed 6 bases and J 7 bases; nucleotides not matched to a gene: 7. Germline CDR1 and CDR2: SNHLY and FYNNEI. The CDR3 totals 14 residues. Written as DNA, the CDR3 is TGTGCCAGCAGCCGCGGGACAGGGGGGTTTGAAGCTTTCTTT. Its protein is CASSRGTGGFEAFF.